This T cell receptor (beta chain) was observed in a study of beta chain features in type 1 diabetes. The study, taken as a whole, reports: Insertions were fewer and deletions more numerous at VDJ junctions in type 1 diabetes patients. When Type 1 diabetes patients were examined, their TCRB CDR3s proved moderately but significantly shorter in all four CD4+ subsets.

It was via CD45RO/CCR7/CD25/CD127/CD95/CD27 that CD4+ naive, central memory, regulatory and stem cell-like memory cells were sorted. Trimming shortened V by 7 bases and J by 5 bases, and 17 bases separated the two germline ends. CDR1 and CDR2 (germline): LNHDA, SQIVND (reference sequence). The CDR3 consists of 14 residues. This clone was seen only a few times. Antigen specificity is unknown. Since all of the isolated RNA was reverse transcribed, expressed TCRB transcripts were what got sequenced. Using immunoSEQ multiplex PCR, the repertoire was profiled, and TCRdb retains in-frame clones only, with some absent. Of roughly 150,000 clones listed, 7.8% are singletons.

Sequenced material: central memory CD4+ T cells from blood. The TCR originated in a woman aged 40-49 years with type 1 diabetes. V and J are TRBV19 and TRBJ1-1, with D unresolved. CDR3 loop: CASTPRGGWTEAFF. CDR3 coding DNA: TGTGCCAGTACCCCTCGGGGAGGGTGGACTGAAGCTTTCTTT.